This T cell receptor beta chain was documented in a study of cytomegalovirus exposure and HLA in healthy donors. Overall study context: Roughly 179 million T cells yielded 120 million or so unique TCR beta sequences, as an earlier analysis found. About 80 million unique TCRs from HLA-typed donors were held in an early data release. Regarding the study as a whole: The likely explanation for a cluster of highly shared sequence variants was sequencing artifact.

Healthy bone marrow donors made up the donors. Primers for the PCR totalled 60 Vbeta and 13 Jbeta. TCRdb keeps only in-frame clones here, not all; method: immunoSEQ multiplex PCR. The sample has about 180,000 clones; around 82% are singletons. This CDR3 has 14 amino acids. Germline V gene sequence: CDR1 MRHNA, CDR2 SNTAGT. V dropped 4 bases and J dropped 5 bases, with 14 bases sitting between them. As concerns this clone: The antigen is undetermined.

The J gene is TRBJ1-2, the V gene TRBV6-4, with unresolved D. The specimen was PBMCs. This clonotype was obtained from a man aged 30 to 45 in good health and CMV-seronegative. The CDR3 sequence: CASSVRRKGYGYTF. The CDR3 DNA sequence: TGTGCCAGCAGTGTTAGGAGGAAAGGGTATGGCTACACCTTC.